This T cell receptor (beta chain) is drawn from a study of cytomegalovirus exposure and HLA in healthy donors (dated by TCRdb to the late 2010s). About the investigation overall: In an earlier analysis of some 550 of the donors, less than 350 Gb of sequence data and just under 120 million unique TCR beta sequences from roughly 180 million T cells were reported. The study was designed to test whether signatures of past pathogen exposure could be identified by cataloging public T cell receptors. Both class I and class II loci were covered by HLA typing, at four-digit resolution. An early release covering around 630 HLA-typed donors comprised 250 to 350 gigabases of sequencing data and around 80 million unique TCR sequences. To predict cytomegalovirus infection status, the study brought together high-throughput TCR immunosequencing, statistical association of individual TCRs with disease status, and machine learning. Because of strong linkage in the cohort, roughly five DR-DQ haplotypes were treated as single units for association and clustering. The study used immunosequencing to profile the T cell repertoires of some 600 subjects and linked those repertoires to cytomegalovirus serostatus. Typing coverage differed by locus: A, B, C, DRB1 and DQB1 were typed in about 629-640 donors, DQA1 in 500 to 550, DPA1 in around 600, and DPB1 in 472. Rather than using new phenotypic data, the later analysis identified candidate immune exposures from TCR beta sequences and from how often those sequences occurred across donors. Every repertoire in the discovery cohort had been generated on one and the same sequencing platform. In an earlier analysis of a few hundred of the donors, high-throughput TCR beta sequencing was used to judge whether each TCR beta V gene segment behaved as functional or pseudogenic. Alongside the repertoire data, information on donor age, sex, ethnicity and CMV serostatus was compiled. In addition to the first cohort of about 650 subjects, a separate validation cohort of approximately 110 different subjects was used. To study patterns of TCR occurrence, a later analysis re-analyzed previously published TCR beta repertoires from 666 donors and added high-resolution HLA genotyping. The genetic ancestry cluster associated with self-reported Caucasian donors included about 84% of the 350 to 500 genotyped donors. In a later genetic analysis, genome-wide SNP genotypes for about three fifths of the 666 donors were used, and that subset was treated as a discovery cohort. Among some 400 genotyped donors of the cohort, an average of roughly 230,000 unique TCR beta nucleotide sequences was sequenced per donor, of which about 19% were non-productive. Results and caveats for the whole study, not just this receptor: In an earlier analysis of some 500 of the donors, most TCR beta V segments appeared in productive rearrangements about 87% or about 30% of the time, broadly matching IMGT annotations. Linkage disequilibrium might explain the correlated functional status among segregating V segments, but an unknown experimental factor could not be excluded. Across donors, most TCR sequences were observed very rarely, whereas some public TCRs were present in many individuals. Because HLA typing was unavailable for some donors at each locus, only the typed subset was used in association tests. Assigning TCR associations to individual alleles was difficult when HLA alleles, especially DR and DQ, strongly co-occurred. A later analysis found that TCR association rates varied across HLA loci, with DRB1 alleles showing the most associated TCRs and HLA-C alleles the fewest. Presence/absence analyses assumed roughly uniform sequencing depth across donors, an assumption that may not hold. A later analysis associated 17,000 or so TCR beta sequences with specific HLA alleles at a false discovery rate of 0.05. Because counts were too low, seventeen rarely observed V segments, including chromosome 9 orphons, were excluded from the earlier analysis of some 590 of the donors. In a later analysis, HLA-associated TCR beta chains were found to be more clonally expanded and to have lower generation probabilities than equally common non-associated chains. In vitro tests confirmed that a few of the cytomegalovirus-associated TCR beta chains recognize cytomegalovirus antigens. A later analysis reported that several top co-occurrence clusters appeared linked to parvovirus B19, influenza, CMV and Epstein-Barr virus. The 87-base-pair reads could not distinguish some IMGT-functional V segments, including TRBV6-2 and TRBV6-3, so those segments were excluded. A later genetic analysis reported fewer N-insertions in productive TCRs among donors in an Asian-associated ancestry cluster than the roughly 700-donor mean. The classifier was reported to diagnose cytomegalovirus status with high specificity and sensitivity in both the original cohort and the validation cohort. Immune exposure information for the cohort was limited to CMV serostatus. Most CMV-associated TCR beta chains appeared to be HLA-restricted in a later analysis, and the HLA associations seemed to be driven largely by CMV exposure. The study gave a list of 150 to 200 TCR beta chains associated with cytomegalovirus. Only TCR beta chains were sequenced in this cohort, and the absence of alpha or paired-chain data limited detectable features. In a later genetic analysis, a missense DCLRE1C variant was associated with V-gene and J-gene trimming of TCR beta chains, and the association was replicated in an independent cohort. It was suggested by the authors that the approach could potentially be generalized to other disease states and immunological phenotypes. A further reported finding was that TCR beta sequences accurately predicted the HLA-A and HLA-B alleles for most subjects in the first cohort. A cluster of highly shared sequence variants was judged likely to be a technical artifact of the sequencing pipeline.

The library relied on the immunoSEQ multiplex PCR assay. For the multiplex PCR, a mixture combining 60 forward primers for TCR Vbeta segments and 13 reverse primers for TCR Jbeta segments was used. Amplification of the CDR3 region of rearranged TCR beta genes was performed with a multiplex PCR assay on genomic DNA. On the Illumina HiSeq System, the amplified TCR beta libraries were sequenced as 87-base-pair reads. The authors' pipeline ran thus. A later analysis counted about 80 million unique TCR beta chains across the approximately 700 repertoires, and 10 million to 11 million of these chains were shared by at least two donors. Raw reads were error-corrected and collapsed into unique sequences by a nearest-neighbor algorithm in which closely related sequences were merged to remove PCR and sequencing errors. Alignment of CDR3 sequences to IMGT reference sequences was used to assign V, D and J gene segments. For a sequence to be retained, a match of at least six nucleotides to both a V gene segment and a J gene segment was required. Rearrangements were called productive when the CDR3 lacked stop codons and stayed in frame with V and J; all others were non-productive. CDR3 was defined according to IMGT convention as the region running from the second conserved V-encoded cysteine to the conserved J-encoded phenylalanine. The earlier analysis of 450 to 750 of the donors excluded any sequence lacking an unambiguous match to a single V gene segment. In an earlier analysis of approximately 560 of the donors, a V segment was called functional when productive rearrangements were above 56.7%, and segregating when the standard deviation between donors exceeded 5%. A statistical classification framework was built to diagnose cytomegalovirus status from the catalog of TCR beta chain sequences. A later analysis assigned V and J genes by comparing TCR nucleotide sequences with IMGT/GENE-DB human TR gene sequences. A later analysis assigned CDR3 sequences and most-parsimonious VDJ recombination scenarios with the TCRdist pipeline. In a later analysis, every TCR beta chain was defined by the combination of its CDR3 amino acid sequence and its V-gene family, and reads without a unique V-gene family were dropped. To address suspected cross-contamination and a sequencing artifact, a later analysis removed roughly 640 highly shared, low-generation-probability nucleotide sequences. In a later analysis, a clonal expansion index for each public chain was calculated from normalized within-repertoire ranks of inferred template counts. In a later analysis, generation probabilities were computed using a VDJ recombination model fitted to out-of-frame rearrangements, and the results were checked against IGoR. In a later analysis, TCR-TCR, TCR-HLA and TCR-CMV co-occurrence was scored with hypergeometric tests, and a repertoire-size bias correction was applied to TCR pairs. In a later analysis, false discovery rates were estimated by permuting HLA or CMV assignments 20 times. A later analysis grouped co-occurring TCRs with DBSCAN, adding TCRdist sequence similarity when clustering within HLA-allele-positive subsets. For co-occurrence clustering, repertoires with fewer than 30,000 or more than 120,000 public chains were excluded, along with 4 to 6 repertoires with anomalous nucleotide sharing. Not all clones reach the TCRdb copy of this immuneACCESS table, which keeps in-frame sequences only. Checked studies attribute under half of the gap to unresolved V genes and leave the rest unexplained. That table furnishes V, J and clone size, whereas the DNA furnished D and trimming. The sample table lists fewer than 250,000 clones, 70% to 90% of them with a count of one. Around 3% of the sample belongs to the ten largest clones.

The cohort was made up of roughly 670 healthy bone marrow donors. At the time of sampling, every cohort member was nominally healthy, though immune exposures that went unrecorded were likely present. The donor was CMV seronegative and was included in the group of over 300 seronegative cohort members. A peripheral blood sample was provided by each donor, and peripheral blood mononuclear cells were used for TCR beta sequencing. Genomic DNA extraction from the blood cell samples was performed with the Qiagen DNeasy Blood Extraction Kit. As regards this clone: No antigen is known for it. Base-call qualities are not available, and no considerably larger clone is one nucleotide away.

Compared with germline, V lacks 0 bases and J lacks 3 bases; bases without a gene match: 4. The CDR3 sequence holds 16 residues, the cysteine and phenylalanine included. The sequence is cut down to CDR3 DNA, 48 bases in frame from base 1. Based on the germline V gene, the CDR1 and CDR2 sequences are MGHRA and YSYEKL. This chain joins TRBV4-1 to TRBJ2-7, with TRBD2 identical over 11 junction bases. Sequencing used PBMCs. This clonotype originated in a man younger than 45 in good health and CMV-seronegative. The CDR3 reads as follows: CASSQDRLAGGYEQYF. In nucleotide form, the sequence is TGCGCCAGCAGCCAAGATAGGCTAGCGGGGGGCTACGAGCAGTACTTC.